This paragraph reports one T cell receptor (beta chain). Its cognate antigen is unknown. The sample is drawn from a study of OX40 agonist ivuxolimab in advanced cancers. Study overall: Partial responses, seen in three patients, involved one hepatocellular carcinoma and two cutaneous melanomas. Study results and limitations: CD8+ T cells were the subset that, on average, had more expanded clones than CD4+.

The assay was immunoSEQ multiplex PCR, and TCRdb's table has in-frame clones only and misses some. Of tens of thousands of clones listed, around 83% are singletons. On cycle 4 day 1 and cycle 7 day 1, as well as at baseline, blood was sampled. Germline V gene data show CDR1 as SSHAT and CDR2 as FNYEAQ (reference sequence). The ends were cut back, 1 base at V and 6 bases at J, with 7 bases in the middle. CDR3 size: 13 residues. Sample: CD4+ or CD8+ T cells sorted from blood, taken in a trial of the OX40 agonist ivuxolimab. The chain is built from TRBV7-7 and TRBJ2-1; unclear D gene. This clonotype originated in an adult with an advanced solid tumor such as melanoma, head and neck, liver or kidney cancer. DNA of the CDR3: TGTGCCAGCAGCTTAGAGGGTGGCAATGAGCAGTTCTTC. Amino acids: CASSLEGGNEQFF.